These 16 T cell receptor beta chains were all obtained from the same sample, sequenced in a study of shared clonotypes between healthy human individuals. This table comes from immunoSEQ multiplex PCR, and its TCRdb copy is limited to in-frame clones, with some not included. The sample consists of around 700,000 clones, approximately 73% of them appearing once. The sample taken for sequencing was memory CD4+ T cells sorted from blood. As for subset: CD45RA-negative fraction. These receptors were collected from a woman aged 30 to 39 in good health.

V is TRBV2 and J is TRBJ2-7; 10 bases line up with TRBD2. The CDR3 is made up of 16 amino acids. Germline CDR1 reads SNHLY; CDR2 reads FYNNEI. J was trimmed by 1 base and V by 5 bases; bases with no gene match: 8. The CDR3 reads CASSKQRTSGSYEQYF. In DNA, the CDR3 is TGTGCCAGCAGTAAACAGAGGACTAGCGGATCCTACGAGCAGTACTTC.

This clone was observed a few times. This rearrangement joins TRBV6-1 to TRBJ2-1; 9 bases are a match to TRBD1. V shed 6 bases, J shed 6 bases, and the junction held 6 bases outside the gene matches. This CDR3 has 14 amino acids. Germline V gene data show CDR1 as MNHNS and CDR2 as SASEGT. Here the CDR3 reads CASRPGQGFNEQFF. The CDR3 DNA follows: TGTGCCAGCAGACCGGGACAGGGTTTCAATGAGCAGTTCTTC.

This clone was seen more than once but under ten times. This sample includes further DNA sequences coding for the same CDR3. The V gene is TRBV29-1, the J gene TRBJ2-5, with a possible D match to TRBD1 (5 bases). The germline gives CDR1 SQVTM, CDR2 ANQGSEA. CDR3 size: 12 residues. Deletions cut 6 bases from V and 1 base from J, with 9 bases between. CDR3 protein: CSVRDSQETQYF. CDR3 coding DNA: TGCAGCGTGCGAGACAGCCAAGAGACCCAGTACTTC.

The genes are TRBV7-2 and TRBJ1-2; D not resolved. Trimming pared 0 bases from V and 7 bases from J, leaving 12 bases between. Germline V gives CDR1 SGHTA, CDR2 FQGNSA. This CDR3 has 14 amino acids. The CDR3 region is CASSLAGSSGGYTF. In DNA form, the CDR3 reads TGTGCCAGCAGCTTAGCGGGCAGCTCGGGTGGCTACACCTTC.

CDR3 protein: CASSNPGLGLSNEQFF. The CDR3 bases are TGTGCCAGTAGTAACCCGGGACTAGGCCTCTCTAATGAGCAGTTCTTC. This chain links TRBV19 with TRBJ2-1; 8 bases align to TRBD2. Trimming at V came to 4 bases and at J to 7 bases, leaving 12 bases not matched to a gene. The CDR3 is 16 amino acids. Germline loops: CDR1 LNHDA, CDR2 SQIVND (reference sequence). Using reference TRBV19 and TRBJ2-1 for the parts outside the CDR3, the full variable domain is DGGITQSPKYLFRKEGQNVTLSCEQNLNHDAMYWYRQDPGQGLRLIYYSQIVNDFQKGDIAEGYSVSREKKESFPLTVTSAQKNPTAFYLCASSNPGLGLSNEQFFGPGTRLTVL.

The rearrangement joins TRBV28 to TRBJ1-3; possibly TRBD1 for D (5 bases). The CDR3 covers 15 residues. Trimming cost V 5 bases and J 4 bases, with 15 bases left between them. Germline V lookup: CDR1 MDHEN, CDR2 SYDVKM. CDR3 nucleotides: TGTGCCAGCAGTACAGCCAGGGTTGCCGGAAACACCATATATTTT. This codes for CASSTARVAGNTIYF.

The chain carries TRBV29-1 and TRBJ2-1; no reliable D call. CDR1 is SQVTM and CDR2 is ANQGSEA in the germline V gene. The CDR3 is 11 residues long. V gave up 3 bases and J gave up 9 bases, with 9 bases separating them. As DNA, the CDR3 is TGCAGCGTTGATCTTCCGCTTGAGCAGTTCTTC. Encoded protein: CSVDLPLEQFF.

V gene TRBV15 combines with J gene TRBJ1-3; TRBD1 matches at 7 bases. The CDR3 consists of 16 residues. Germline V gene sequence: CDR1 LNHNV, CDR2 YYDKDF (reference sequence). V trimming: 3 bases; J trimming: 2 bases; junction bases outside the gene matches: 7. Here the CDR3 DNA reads TGTGCCACCAGCAGGGCCCTTACAGGGGCTGGAAACACCATATATTTT. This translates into CATSRALTGAGNTIYF.

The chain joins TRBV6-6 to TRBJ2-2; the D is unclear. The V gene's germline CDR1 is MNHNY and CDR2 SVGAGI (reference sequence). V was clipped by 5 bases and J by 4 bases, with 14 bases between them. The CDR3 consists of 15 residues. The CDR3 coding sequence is TGTGCCAGCAGTGGATCGGACCCATTCACCGGGGAGCTGTTTTTT. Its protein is CASSGSDPFTGELFF.

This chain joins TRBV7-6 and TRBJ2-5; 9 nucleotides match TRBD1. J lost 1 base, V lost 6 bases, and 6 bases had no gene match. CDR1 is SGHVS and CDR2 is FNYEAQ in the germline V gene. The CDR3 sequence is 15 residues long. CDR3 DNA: TGTGCCAGCAGTTTCCGGGACAGGGCCCAAGAGACCCAGTACTTC. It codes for CASSFRDRAQETQYF.

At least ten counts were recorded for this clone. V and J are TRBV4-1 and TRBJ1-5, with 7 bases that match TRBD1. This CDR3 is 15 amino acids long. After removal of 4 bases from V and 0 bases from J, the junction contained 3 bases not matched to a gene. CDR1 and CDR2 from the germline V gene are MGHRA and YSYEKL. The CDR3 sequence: CASSRGTVSNQPQHF. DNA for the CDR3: TGCGCCAGCAGCCGCGGGACAGTTAGCAATCAGCCCCAGCATTTT.

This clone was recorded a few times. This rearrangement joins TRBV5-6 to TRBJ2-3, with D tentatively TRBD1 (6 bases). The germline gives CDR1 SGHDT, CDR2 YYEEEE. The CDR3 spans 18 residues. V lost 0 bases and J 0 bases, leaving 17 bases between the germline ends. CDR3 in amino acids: CASSLVLSGAASTDTQYF. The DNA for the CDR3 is TGTGCCAGCAGCTTGGTGCTCTCAGGGGCCGCTAGCACAGATACGCAGTATTTT.

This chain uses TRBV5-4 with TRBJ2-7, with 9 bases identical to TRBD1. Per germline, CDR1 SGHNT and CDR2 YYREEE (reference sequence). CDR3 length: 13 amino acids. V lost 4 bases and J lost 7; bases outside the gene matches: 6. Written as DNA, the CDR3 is TGTGCCAGCAGCCGCGGGACAGGGTGGGAGCAGTACTTC. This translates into CASSRGTGWEQYF.

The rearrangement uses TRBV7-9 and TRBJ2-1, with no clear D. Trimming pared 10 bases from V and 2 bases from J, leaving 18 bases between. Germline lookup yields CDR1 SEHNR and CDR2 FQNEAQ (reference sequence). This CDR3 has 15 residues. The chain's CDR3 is CAIRPRLSAYNEQFF. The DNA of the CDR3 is TGTGCCATCAGACCTCGGTTATCAGCCTACAATGAGCAGTTCTTC.

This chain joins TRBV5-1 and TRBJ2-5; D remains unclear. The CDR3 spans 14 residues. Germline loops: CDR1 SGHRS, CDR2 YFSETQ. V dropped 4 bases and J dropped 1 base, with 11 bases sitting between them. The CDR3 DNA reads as TGCGCCAGCAGCCGAATCGGCCTCCAAGAGACCCAGTACTTC. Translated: CASSRIGLQETQYF.

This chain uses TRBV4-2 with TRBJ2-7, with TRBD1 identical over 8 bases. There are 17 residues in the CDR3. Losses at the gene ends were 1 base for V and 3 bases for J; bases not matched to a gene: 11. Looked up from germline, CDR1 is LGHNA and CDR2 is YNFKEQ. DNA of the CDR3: TGTGCCAGCAGCCAAGCCCAGGGGGCCACAGGCCGCTACGAGCAGTACTTC. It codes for CASSQAQGATGRYEQYF.